Sequencing of this T cell receptor (beta chain) was carried out in a study of blood T cells in healthy people across ages (dated by TCRdb to between 2014 and 2017). For the study in its entirety: In model experiments, roughly one uniquely barcoded TCR beta cDNA molecule per two T cells was captured by template switching. Age-related changes in TCR beta repertoire diversity were measured in the study by deep sequencing normalized with unique cDNA molecular identifiers. Four age groups were formed from the donors: young (average about 16 years), middle-aged (around 41), aged (under 70) and long-lived (roughly 81). Donors of different ages were randomly distributed across sequencing lanes to avoid experimental bias. The study analyzed two additional independent replicas of 1 million unique cDNA reads from the same blood draw for two donors, one aged 18 to 30 and one aged 80 or older. Overall study results and their limits: Donor CMV infection status was unknown, potentially confounding age-related changes in expanded clonotypes. Observed TCR beta diversity per million T cells fell roughly linearly with age, and a significant reduction was already apparent by age roughly 40. The long-lived group showed more naive CD4+ T cells, fewer expanded clones and increased TCR diversity than the aged group, suggesting age selection. A strong correlation was found between observed TCR beta diversity and the percentage of naive T cells measured by flow cytometry. Because profiling used bulk unsorted PBMCs, naive and antigen-experienced compartments could not be compared conclusively. Total diversity estimates from one million sequenced T cells were considered lower bounds and underestimates.

CDR1 and CDR2 are read off the germline V gene as SGHTA and FQGNSA. The V end loses 7 bases and the J end loses 3 bases, and a stretch of 13 bases separates them. From cysteine to phenylalanine, the CDR3 is 14 amino acids long. The read is trimmed to its CDR3 DNA, 42 bases read in frame from base 1. Systemically healthy Caucasian individuals from Russia, around 39 in total and aged about 6 to 90 years, were included as donors. Each donor gave roughly 9 milliliters of peripheral blood, drawn into EDTA-treated Vacutainer tubes. Ficoll-Paque density-gradient centrifugation was used to isolate PBMCs, with at least 6.5 million per sample. Trizol reagent was used to extract total RNA from PBMCs, with at least 5.5 micrograms per sample. The percentages of naive CD45RAhigh/CD27high T cells were determined by flow cytometry on a PBMC aliquot from every donor. The library was produced with 5' RACE. TCRdb records Illumina HiSeq 2500 as the sequencer. The second PCR ran for roughly 7 to 11 cycles and used a J-beta primer mix along with a sample-barcoded 5' primer. Each TCR beta cDNA molecule received a unique molecular identifier from a template-switch 5' adaptor carrying 12 random nucleotides. Each sample yielded at least 2.5 million CDR3-containing paired-end reads. The Mint cDNA synthesis kit, primed by a TRBC-specific oligonucleotide, was used to synthesize first-strand cDNA from all RNA. Following uracil-DNA glycosylase treatment, a first 18-cycle PCR with universal primers M1SS and BC2_uni_R was performed on all cDNA. The paper's processing steps were these. For normalization, 1 million high-quality reads were randomly selected from each sample, with every read carrying a distinct molecular identifier. Instead of being binned into consensus sequences, reads with shared molecular identifiers were discarded. CDR3 identification, clonotype clustering and error correction used MiTCR with a Q25 quality threshold and the strictest error-elimination algorithm. Lower-bound total TCR beta diversity was estimated with a nonparametric unseen species model using Euler transformation. TCRdb applied fastp at Q25 and MiXCR to the public reads, then kept only in-frame beta chains. Each entry is one CDR3 protein sequence, shown with its most common DNA and genes. These V and J calls rely on TCRdb rather than the paper's analysis. The sample table records around 500,000 distinct CDR3 sequences; 47% of these occur just once. Clones ranked in the top ten supply under 30% of the sample.

In the case of this clonotype: The antigen this receptor binds is unknown. Qualities for individual bases were not recorded, and no much larger clone is one base off.

Sequencing used blood. This TCR was sampled from a man older than 75 in good health. Here the chain combines TRBV7-2 and TRBJ2-4; the D gene is perhaps TRBD1, from 5 matching bases. CDR3 loop: CASMGHVGKNIQYF. The nucleotides read TGTGCCAGCATGGGGCATGTGGGCAAAAACATTCAGTACTTC.